These 16 T cell receptor beta chains were sequenced from one sample in a study of blood T cells in healthy people across ages. It was with a sample-barcoded 5' primer and a J-beta primer mix that a second PCR of about 6 to 12 cycles was run. TCRdb reprocessed the 5' RACE reads with MiXCR, giving one entry per CDR3 protein. Of approximately 1.5 million distinct CDR3 sequences listed, about 31% are singletons. The specimen sequenced was blood. All receptors derive from a woman aged 25 to 39 in good health.

This clonotype was seen a few times. The chain joins TRBV20-1 to TRBJ1-5, with unresolved D. Deletions cut 6 bases from V and 3 bases from J, with 9 bases between. In germline, CDR1 is DFQATT, CDR2 SNEGSKA (reference sequence). The CDR3 is made up of 12 amino acids. CDR3 coding DNA: TGCAGTGCCACGTCTAACAATCAGCCCCAGCATTTT. It yields the protein CSATSNNQPQHF.

In regard to this clonotype: A much larger clone is a single base away; this may be a read error. This chain joins TRBV6-5 and TRBJ2-2; TRBD1 matches at 7 bases. Per the germline V gene, CDR1 is MNHEY and CDR2 is SVGAGI. The CDR3 covers 16 residues. The CDR3 region is CANSHPTGRLTGELFF. The CDR3 region has the DNA TGTGCCAACAGTCACCCGACAGGGCGTTTGACCGGGGAGCTGTTTTTT.

A few counts support this clonotype. A much larger clone differs from this one at a single base, so this may be a read error. This sequence joins TRBV10-3 and TRBJ2-3; D could derive from TRBD1 or TRBD2 (5 bases each). This CDR3 has 15 amino acids. In germline, CDR1 is ENHRY, CDR2 SYGVKD. CDR3 in amino acids: CAISESRTGADAQYF. The DNA for the CDR3 is TGTGCCATCAGTGAGTCGAGGACCGGGGCAGATGCGCAGTATTTT.

This clonotype has just a few counts. The chain joins TRBV7-9 to TRBJ1-2; D call uncertain. Germline values: CDR1 SEHNR, CDR2 FQNEAQ (reference sequence). The CDR3 runs to 14 residues. V was cut by 5 bases and J by 0 bases, with 10 bases left in between. The CDR3 region is CASSPSGANYGYTF. CDR3 bases: TGTGCCAGCAGCCCGTCCGGGGCTAACTATGGCTACACCTTC.

V usage is TRBV5-1 and J usage is TRBJ2-4; D unresolved. Trimming stripped 0 bases from V and 0 bases from J, with 7 bases between. The germline gives CDR1 SGHRS, CDR2 YFSETQ. The CDR3 sequence is 15 residues long. CDR3 DNA: TGCGCCAGCAGCTTGGAAAGAGAAGCCAAAAACATTCAGTACTTC. Protein product: CASSLEREAKNIQYF.

The V gene is TRBV2, the J gene TRBJ2-2; D is possibly TRBD1 (6 bases). V was clipped by 5 bases and J by 6 bases, with 13 bases between them. The V gene's germline CDR1 is SNHLY and CDR2 FYNNEI. CDR3 length: 14 amino acids. The DNA for the CDR3 is TGTGCCAGCAGTAGGCTACAGGGTGCCGGGGAGCTGTTTTTT. It codes for CASSRLQGAGELFF.

In its sample, this clonotype was seen a few times. V and J are TRBV4-1 and TRBJ2-7; possibly TRBD2 for D (7 bases). The V end was cut by 4 bases, the J end by 3 bases, with 25 bases between. The CDR3 totals 18 residues. CDR1 is MGHRA, CDR2 YSYEKL, per germline. Here the CDR3 DNA reads TGCGCCAGCAGCCGAGGGAAGGGGTCCGCGGGGGCGAACTACGAGCAGTACTTC. Its protein is CASSRGKGSAGANYEQYF.

Only a few counts were recorded for this clonotype. The gene calls are TRBV11-2 and TRBJ2-3; TRBD1 might be the D (6 bases). The CDR3 spans 15 residues. The V end lost 2 bases, the J end lost 3 bases, and 12 bases lay between the germline ends. CDR1 and CDR2 from the germline V gene are SGHAT and FQNNGV. CDR3 DNA sequence: TGTGCCAGCAGCTTAAGCGTGGGGGCTACAGATACGCAGTATTTT. It encodes CASSLSVGATDTQYF. Complete variable domain (other parts from reference TRBV11-2 and TRBJ2-3): EAGVAQSPRYKIIEKRQSVAFWCNPISGHATLYWYQQILGQGPKLLIQFQNNGVVDDSQLPKDRFSAERLKGVDSTLKIQPAKLEDSAVYLCASSLSVGATDTQYFGPGTRLTVL.

On this clonotype: Compared with germline, one end of the junction differs, possibly owing to a read error. The V and J genes are TRBV6-5 and TRBJ2-3, with D perhaps TRBD2 (5 bases). The CDR3 contains 14 residues. Germline V gene lookup returns CDR1 MNHEY and CDR2 SVGAGI. In DNA, the CDR3 is TGTGCCAGCAGGGCTAGCAGATCCACAGATGCGCAGTATTTT. This codes for CASRASRSTDAQYF.

The chain joins TRBV29-1 to TRBJ2-1, with 9 bases identical to TRBD2. CDR1 is SQVTM and CDR2 is ANQGSEA in the germline V gene. With 4 bases clipped from V and 7 bases from J, the junction kept 14 bases outside the gene matches. The CDR3 has 16 amino acids. The CDR3 region has the DNA TGCAGCGTTGGCCTAGCGGGAATCGCGAATGTGAATGAGCAGTTCTTC. Its protein product is CSVGLAGIANVNEQFF.

The chain has TRBV27 and TRBJ2-1, with D tentatively TRBD1 (6 bases). From germline, CDR1 is MNHEY and CDR2 SMNVEV (reference sequence). With 2 bases removed from V and 7 bases from J, the gap between germline ends came to 12 bases. The CDR3 runs 14 residues. The CDR3 DNA reads as TGTGCCAGCAGTTTACAATACAGGGATAATGAGCAGTTCTTC. Its translation is CASSLQYRDNEQFF.

As for this clonotype: The junction differs from germline at one of its ends, possibly a read error. The V and J genes are TRBV5-1 and TRBJ2-3; TRBD2 matches 8 bases. CDR3 length: 21 amino acids. Germline CDR1 reads SGHRS; CDR2 reads YFSETQ. The CDR3 sequence: CASSLAGASGSPPWGTDMQYF. DNA of the CDR3: TGCGCCAGCAGCTTGGCAGGCGCGAGCGGGAGCCCTCCCTGGGGTACAGATATGCAGTATTTT.

The V and J genes are TRBV25-1 and TRBJ2-3, with D hard to call. Germline V gene sequence: CDR1 MGHDK, CDR2 SYGVNS. The CDR3 loop spans 15 amino acids. V was cut by 3 bases and J by 2 bases, with 12 bases left in between. CDR3 protein: CASSESRTNTDTQYF. The DNA of the CDR3 is TGTGCCAGCAGTGAGTCTAGAACTAACACAGATACGCAGTATTTT.

V usage is TRBV20-1 and J usage is TRBJ2-1, with no clear D. This CDR3 has 11 residues. The V gene lost 0 bases and the J gene lost 10 bases, with 7 bases spanning the gap. Germline V gives CDR1 DFQATT, CDR2 SNEGSKA (reference sequence). The CDR3 protein is CSARETAEQFF. The CDR3 region has the DNA TGCAGTGCTAGAGAGACGGCCGAGCAGTTCTTC.

This clonotype was picked up a small number of times. The chain uses TRBV14 and TRBJ1-2; D possibly corresponds to TRBD1 (6 bases). The V gene lost 0 bases and the J gene lost 5 bases, with 13 bases spanning the gap. The germline V gene encodes CDR1 SGHDN and CDR2 FVKESK. CDR3 length equals 15 residues. CDR3 in DNA: TGTGCCAGCAGCCAAGATACAGGGAGGGCGTATGGCTACACCTTC. Residues: CASSQDTGRAYGYTF.

The chain combines TRBV20-1 with TRBJ2-7; 8 bases fit TRBD1. Germline loops: CDR1 DFQATT, CDR2 SNEGSKA (reference sequence). The CDR3 extends over 14 amino acids. With V trimmed by 0 bases and J by 2 bases, 3 bases remained unmatched. CDR3 sequence reads: CSARDRGQAYEQYF. CDR3 nucleotide sequence: TGCAGTGCTAGAGATAGGGGACAGGCCTACGAGCAGTACTTC.